This T cell receptor beta chain was found in a study of tumour-infiltrating T cells in Burkitt lymphoma. General observations from the study: Many Burkitt lymphoma patients shared several public clonotypes.

This clone occurred a few times. Its antigen is currently unknown. Measured with immunoSEQ multiplex PCR; TCRdb has only the in-frame clones, and not every one. The repertoire has approximately 5,100 clones, about 13% of them found once; the top ten carry around 23%. The V gene end was trimmed by 0 bases and the J gene end by 10 bases; junction bases not matched to a gene: 15. The CDR3 loop spans 16 amino acids. The V gene's germline CDR1 is SGHDT and CDR2 YYEEEE. The TCR comes from a human donor with Burkitt lymphoma. Sequenced input: tumor tissue. The chain combines TRBV5-6 with TRBJ1-1; 7 bases map to TRBD1. This CDR3 reads CASSLDARRGAPRAFF. Written as DNA, the CDR3 is TGTGCCAGCAGCTTGGATGCCCGCAGGGGGGCACCCCGAGCTTTCTTT.